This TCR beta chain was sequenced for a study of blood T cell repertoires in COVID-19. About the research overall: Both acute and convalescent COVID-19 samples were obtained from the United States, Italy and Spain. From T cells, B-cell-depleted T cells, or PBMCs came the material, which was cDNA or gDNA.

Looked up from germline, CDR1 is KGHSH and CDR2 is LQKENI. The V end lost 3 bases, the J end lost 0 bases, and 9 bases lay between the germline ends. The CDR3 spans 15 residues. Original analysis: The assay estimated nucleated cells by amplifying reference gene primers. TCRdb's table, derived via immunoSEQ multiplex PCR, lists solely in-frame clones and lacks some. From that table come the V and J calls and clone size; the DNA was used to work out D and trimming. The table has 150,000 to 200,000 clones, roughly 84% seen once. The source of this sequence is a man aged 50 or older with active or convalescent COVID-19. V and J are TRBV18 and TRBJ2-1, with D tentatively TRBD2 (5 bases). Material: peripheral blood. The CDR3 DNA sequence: TGTGCCAGCTCACCGGACTCAAGCTCCTACAATGAGCAGTTCTTC. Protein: CASSPDSSSYNEQFF.